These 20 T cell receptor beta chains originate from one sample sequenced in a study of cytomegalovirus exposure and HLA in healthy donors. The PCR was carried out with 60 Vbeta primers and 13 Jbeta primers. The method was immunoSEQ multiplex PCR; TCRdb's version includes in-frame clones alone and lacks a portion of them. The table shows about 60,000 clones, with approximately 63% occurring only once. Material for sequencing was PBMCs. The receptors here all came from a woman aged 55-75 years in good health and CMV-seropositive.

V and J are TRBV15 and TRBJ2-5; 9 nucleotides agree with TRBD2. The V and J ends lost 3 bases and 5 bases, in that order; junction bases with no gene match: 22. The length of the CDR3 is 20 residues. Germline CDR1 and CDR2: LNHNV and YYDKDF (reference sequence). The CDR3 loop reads CATSSGESRAGGPVGETQYF. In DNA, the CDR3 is TGTGCCACCAGCAGTGGGGAGTCGAGGGCGGGGGGGCCAGTCGGTGAGACCCAGTACTTC.

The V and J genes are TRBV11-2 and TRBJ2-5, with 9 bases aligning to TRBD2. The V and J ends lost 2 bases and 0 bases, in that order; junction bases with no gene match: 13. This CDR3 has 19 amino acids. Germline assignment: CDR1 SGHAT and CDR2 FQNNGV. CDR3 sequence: CASSLRGLRTSVYQETQYF. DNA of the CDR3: TGTGCCAGCAGCTTAAGGGGGCTCCGGACTAGCGTGTACCAAGAGACCCAGTACTTC.

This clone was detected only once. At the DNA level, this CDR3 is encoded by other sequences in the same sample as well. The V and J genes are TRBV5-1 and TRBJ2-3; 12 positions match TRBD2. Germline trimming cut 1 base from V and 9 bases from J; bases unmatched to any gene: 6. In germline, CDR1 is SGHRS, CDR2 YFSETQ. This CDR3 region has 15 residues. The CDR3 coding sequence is TGCGCCAGCAGCTTGACTAGCGGGGGGACCGACACGCAGTATTTT. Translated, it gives CASSLTSGGTDTQYF.

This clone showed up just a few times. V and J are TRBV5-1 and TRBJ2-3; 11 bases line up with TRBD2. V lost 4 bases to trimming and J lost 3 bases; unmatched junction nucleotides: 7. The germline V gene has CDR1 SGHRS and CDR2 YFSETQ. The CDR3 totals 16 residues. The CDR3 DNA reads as TGCGCCAGCAGCGCTGTACTAGCGGGGGTAACAGATACGCAGTATTTT. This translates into CASSAVLAGVTDTQYF.

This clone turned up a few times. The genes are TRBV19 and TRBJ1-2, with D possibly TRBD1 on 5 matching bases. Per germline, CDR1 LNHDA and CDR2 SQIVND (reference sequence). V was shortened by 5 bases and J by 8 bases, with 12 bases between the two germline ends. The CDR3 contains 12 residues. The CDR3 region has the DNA TGTGCCAGTAGTTCCAGGGTGGGCGGCTACACCTTC. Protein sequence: CASSSRVGGYTF.

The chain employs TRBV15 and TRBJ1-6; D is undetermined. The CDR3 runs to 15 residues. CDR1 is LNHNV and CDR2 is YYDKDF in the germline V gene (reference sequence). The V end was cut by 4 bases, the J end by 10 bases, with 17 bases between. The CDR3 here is CATSTGSLARSPLHF. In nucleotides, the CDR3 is TGTGCCACCAGCACTGGTTCCCTAGCTCGGTCACCCCTCCACTTT.

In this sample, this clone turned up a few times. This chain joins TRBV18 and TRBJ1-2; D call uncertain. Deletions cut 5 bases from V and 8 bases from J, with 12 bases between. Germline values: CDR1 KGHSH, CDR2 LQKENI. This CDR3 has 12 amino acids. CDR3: CASSVQVEGYTF. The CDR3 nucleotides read TGTGCCAGCTCAGTCCAGGTTGAGGGCTACACCTTC.

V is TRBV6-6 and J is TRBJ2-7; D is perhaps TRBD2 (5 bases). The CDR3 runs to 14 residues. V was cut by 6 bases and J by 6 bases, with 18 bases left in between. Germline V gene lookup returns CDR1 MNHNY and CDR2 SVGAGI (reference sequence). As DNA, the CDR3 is TGTGCCAGCAGCCCAAGGACTGGCACGGGCGAGCAGTACTTC. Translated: CASSPRTGTGEQYF.

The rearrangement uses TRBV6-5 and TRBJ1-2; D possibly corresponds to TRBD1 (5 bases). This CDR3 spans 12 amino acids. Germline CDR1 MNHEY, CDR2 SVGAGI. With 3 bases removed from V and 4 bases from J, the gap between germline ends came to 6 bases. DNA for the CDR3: TGTGCCAGCAGTTATACAGGCTATGGCTACACCTTC. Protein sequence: CASSYTGYGYTF.

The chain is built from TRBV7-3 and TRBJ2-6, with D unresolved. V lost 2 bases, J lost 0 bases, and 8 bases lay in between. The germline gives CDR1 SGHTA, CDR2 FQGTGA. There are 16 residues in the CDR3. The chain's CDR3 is CASSLAQSSGANVLTF. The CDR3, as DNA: TGTGCCAGCAGCTTAGCACAGTCCTCTGGGGCCAACGTCCTGACTTTC.

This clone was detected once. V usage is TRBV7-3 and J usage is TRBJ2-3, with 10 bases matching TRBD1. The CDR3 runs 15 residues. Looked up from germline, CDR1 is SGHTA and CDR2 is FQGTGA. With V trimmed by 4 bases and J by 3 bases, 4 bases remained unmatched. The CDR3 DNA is TGTGCCAGCAGCTGGACAGGGGGAGAAACAGATACGCAGTATTTT. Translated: CASSWTGGETDTQYF. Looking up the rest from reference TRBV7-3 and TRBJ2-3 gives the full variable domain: GAGVSQTPSNKVTEKGKYVELRCDPISGHTALYWYRQSLGQGPEFLIYFQGTGAADDSGLPNDRFFAVRPEGSVSTLKIQRTERGDSAVYLCASSWTGGETDTQYFGPGTRLTVL.

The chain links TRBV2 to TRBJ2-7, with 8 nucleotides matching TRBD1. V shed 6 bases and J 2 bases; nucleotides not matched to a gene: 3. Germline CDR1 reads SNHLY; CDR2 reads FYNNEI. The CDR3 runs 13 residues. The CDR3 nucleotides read TGTGCCAGCAGCCCAGGGGGCCCCTACGAGCAGTACTTC. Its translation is CASSPGGPYEQYF.

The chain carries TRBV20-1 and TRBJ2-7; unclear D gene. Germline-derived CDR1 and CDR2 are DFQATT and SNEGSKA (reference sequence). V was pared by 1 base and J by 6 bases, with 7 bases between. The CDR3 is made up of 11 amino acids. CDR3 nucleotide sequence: TGCAGTGCTAGAGTCCGCGGCGAGCAGTACTTC. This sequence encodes CSARVRGEQYF.

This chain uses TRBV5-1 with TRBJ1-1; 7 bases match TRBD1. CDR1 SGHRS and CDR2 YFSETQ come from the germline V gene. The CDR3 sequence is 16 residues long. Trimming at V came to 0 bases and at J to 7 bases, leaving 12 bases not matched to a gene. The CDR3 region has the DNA TGCGCCAGCAGCTTGGACATATTCGGGACAGTACTTGAAGCTTTCTTT. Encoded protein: CASSLDIFGTVLEAFF. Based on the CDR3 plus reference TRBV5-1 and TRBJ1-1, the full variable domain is KAGVTQTPRYLIKTRGQQVTLSCSPISGHRSVSWYQQTPGQGLQFLFEYFSETQRNKGNFPGRFSGRQFSNSRSEMNVSTLELGDSALYLCASSLDIFGTVLEAFFGQGTRLTVV.

The CDR3 DNA is TGCAGCGTTGGGACAGGGGTTGGCTATGGCTACACCTTC. As protein: CSVGTGVGYGYTF. The chain combines TRBV29-1 with TRBJ1-2, with 9 nucleotides matching TRBD1. CDR1 is SQVTM and CDR2 is ANQGSEA in the germline V gene. With 4 bases clipped from V and 4 bases from J, the junction kept 4 bases outside the gene matches. The CDR3 is 13 amino acids.

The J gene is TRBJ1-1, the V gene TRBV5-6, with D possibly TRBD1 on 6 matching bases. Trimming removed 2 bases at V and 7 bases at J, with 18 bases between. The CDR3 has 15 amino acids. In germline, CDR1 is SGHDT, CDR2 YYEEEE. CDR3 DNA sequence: TGTGCCAGCAGCTTTAAGACCAGGGGTCGCGGTGAAGCTTTCTTT. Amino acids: CASSFKTRGRGEAFF.

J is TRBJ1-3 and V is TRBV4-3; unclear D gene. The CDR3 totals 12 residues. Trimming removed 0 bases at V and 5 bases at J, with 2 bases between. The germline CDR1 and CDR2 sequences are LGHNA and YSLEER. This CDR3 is CASSQDRNTIYF. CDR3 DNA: TGCGCCAGCAGCCAAGACAGAAACACCATATATTTT.

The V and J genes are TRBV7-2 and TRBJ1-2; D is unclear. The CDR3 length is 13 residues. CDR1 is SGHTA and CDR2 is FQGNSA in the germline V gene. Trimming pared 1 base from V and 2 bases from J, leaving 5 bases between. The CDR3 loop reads CASSLDGNYGYTF. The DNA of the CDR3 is TGTGCCAGCAGCTTAGACGGGAACTATGGCTACACCTTC.

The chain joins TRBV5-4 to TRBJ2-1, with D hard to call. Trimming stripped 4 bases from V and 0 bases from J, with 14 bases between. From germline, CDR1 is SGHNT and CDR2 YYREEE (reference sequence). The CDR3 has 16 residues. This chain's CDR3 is CASSPPGVDSYNEQFF. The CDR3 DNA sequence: TGTGCCAGCAGCCCACCTGGAGTGGACTCCTACAATGAGCAGTTCTTC. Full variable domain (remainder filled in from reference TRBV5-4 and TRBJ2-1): ETGVTQSPTHLIKTRGQQVTLRCSSQSGHNTVSWYQQALGQGPQFIFQYYREEENGRGNFPPRFSGLQFPNYSSELNVNALELDDSALYLCASSPPGVDSYNEQFFGPGTRLTVL.

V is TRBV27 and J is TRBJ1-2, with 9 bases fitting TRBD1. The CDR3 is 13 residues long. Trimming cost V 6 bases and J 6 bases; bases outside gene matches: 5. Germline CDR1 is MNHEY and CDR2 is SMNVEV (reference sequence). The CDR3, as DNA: TGTGCCAGCAGCTTCCGGGACAGGGATGGCTACACCTTC. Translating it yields CASSFRDRDGYTF.